Sequencing of this T cell receptor (beta chain) was carried out in a study of T cell responses to AZD1222 COVID-19 vaccine. Study overall: Second-dose intervals near 4 or 12 weeks were combined. Whole-study results and caveats: Unmutated variant regions reportedly attract nearly half of all spike-specific TCRs.

Worth noting for this clone: Antigen unknown.

The ends were cut back, 6 bases at V and 3 bases at J, with 14 bases in the middle. The germline CDR1 and CDR2 sequences are MDHEN and SYDVKM. The CDR3 has 14 residues. Clones were read by immunoSEQ multiplex PCR, and TCRdb kept only the in-frame ones, dropping some. This repertoire shows about 120,000 clones, approximately 91% found once; its top ten account for 4.5%. The chain combines TRBV28 with TRBJ1-1; D perhaps matches TRBD1 (6 bases). The receptor was derived from an adult in good health. The material sequenced was peripheral blood, taken on day 0 of AZD1222 vaccination. The CDR3 bases are TGTGCCAGCAGAGAGGGGGTAGGGGACACTGAAGCTTTCTTT. Its translation: CASREGVGDTEAFF.